This note documents a single T cell receptor beta chain sequence. TCRdb re-called the 5' RACE reads and catalogs CDR3 proteins one per entry, DNA excluded. This sample's clone table lists roughly 390,000 distinct CDR3 sequences. CDR3 length equals 14 residues. Germline V gene lookup returns CDR1 SEHNR and CDR2 FQNEAQ (reference sequence). This entry comes from a study of T cells expressing NK-cell markers. This clonotype was sampled from a woman aged 45-59 years in good health. The rearrangement uses TRBV7-9 and TRBJ2-1; as DNA is missing, the TRBD2 call by TCRdb cannot be tested. The source material was blood T cells: a sorted CD56 or NKG2C T cell subset, CD4+ or CD8+ T cells, or bulk PBMC T cells (not recorded which). CDR3 protein: CASRSGSSYNEQFF.